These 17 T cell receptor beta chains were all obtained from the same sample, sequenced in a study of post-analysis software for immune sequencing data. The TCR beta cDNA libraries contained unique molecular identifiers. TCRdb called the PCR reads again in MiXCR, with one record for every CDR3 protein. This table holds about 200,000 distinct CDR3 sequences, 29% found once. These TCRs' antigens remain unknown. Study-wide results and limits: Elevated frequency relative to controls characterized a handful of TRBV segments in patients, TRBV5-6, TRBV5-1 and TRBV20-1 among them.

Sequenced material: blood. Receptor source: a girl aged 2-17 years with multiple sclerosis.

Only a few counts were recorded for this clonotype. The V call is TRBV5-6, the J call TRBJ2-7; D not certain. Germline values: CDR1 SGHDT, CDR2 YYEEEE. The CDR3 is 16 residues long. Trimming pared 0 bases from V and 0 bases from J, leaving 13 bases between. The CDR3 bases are TGTGCCAGCAGCTTGGAAAGGCGGCACCTCTCCTACGAGCAGTACTTC. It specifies CASSLERRHLSYEQYF. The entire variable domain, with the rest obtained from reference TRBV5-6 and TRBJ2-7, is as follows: DAGVTQSPTHLIKTRGQQVTLRCSPKSGHDTVSWYQQALGQGPQFIFQYYEEEERQRGNFPDRFSGHQFPNYSSELNVNALLLGDSALYLCASSLERRHLSYEQYFGPGTRLTVT.

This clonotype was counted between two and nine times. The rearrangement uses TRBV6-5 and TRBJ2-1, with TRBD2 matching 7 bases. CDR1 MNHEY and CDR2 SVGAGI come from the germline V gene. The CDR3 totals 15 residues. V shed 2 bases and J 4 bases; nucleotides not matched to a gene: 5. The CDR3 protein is CASSYGREIYNEQFF. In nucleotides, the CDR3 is TGTGCCAGCAGTTACGGGAGGGAGATTTACAATGAGCAGTTCTTC.

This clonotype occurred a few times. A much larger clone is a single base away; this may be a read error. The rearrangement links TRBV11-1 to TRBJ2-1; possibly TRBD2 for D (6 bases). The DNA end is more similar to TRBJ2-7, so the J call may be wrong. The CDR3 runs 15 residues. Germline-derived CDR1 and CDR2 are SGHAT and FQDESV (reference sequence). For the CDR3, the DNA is TGTGCCAGCAGCCGACGGGAGTATCCCCCCAATGAGCAGTACTTC. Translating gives CASSRREYPPNEQYF.

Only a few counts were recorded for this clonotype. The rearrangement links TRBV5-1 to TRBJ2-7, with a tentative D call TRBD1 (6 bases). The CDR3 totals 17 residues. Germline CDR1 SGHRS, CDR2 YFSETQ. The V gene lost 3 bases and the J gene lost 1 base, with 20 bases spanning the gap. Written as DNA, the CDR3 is TGCGCCAGCAGCTCGGCGAGGGGGTGGGAGTCGTCCTACGAGCAGTACTTC. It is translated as CASSSARGWESSYEQYF.

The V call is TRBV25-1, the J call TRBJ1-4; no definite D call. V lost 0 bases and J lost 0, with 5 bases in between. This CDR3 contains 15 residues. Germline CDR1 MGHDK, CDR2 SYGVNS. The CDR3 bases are TGTGCCAGCAGTGAATATAGAGCAACTAATGAAAAACTGTTTTTT. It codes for CASSEYRATNEKLFF.

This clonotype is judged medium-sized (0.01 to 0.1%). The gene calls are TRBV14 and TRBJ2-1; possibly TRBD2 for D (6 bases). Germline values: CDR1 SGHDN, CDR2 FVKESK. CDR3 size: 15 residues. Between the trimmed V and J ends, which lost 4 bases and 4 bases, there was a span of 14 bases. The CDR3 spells CASSPRLAPYNEQFF. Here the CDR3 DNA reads TGTGCCAGCAGCCCCCGCCTAGCGCCTTACAATGAGCAGTTCTTC. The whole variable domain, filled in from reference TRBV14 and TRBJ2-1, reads EAGVTQFPSHSVIEKGQTVTLRCDPISGHDNLYWYRRVMGKEIKFLLHFVKESKQDESGMPNNRFLAERTGGTYSTLKVQPAELEDSGVYFCASSPRLAPYNEQFFGPGTRLTVL.

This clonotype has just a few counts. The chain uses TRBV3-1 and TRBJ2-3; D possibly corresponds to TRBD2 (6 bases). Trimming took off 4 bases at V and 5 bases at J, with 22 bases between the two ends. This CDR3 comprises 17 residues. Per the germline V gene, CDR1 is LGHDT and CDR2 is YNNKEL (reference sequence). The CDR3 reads CASSPQFGGRRGDTQYF. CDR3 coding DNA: TGTGCCAGCAGCCCCCAATTTGGGGGGAGGCGGGGAGATACGCAGTATTTT.

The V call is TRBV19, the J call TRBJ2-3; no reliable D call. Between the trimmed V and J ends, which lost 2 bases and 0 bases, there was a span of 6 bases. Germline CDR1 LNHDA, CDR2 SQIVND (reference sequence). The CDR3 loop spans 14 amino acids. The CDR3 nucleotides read TGTGCCAGTAGTATACCCCGAAGCACAGATACGCAGTATTTT. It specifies CASSIPRSTDTQYF.

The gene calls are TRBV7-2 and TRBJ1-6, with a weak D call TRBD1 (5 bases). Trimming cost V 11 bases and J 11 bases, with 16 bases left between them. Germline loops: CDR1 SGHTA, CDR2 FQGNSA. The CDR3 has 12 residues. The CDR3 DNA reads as TGTGCCGACCCCAGGGCGAGGGCACCCCTCCACTTT. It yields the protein CADPRARAPLHF. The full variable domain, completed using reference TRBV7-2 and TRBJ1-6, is GAGVSQSPSNKVTEKGKDVELRCDPISGHTALYWYRQSLGQGLEFLIYFQGNSAPDKSGLPSDRFSAERTGGSVSTLTIQRTQQEDSAVYLCADPRARAPLHFGNGTRLTVT.

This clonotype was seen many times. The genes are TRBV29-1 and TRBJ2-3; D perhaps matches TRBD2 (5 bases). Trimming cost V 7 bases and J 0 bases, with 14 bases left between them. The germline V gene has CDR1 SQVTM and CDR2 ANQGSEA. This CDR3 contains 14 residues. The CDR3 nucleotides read TGCAGCGCCGCGGCTAGCCTAAGCACAGATACGCAGTATTTT. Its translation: CSAAASLSTDTQYF.

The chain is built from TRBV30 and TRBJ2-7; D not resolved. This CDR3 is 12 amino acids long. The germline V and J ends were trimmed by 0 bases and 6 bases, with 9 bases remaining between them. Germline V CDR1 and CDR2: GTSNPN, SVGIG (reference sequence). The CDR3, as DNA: TGTGCCTGGAGTGTACGCCCAGGCGAGCAGTACTTC. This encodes CAWSVRPGEQYF.

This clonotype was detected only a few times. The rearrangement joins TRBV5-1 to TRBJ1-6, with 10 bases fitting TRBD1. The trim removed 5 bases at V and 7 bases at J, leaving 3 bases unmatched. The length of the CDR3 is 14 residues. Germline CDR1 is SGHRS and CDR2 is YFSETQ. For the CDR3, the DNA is TGCGCCAGCAGATCGGACAGGGGGAATTCACCCCTCCACTTT. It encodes CASRSDRGNSPLHF.

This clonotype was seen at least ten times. CDR3 sequence reads: CASSPTVAGRDQETQYF. The CDR3 DNA reads as TGTGCCAGCAGCCCAACCGTAGCGGGAAGAGACCAAGAGACCCAGTACTTC. The chain couples TRBV7-9 to TRBJ2-5; 8 bases are a match to TRBD2. With V trimmed by 5 bases and J by 0 bases, 11 bases remained unmatched. The germline CDR1 and CDR2 sequences are SEHNR and FQNEAQ (reference sequence). The CDR3 contains 17 residues. The entire variable domain, with the rest obtained from reference TRBV7-9 and TRBJ2-5, is as follows: DTGVSQNPRHKITKRGQNVTFRCDPISEHNRLYWYRQTLGQGPEFLTYFQNEAQLEKSRLLSDRFSAERPKGSFSTLEIQRTEQGDSAMYLCASSPTVAGRDQETQYFGPGTRLLVL.

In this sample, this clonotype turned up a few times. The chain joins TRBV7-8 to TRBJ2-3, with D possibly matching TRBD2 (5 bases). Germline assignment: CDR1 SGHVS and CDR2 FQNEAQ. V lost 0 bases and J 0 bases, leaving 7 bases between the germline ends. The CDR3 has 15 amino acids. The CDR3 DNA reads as TGTGCCAGCAGCTTAGCGCGGGCTAGCACAGATACGCAGTATTTT. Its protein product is CASSLARASTDTQYF.

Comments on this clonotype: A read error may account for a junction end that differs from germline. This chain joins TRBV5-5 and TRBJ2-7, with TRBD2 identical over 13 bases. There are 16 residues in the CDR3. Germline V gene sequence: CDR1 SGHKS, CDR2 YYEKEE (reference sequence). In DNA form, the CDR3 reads TGTGTCAGCAGCTTGGGACTAGCGGGACGCCTACACGAGCAGTACTTC. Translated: CVSSLGLAGRLHEQYF. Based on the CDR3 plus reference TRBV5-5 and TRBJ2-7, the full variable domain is DAGVTQSPTHLIKTRGQQVTLRCSPISGHKSVSWYQQVLGQGPQFIFQYYEKEERGRGNFPDRFSARQFPNYSSELNVNALLLGDSALYLCVSSLGLAGRLHEQYFGPGTRLTVT.

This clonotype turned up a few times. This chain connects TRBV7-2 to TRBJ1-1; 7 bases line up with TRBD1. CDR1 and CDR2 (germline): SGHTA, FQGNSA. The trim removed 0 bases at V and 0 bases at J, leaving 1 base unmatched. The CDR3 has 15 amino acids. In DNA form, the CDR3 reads TGTGCCAGCAGCTTAGCGACAGGGATGAACACTGAAGCTTTCTTT. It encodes CASSLATGMNTEAFF.

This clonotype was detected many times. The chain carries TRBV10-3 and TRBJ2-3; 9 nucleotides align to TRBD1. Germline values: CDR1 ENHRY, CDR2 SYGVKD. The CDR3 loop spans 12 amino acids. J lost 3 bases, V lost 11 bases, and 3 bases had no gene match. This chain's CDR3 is CAAGQGTDTQYF. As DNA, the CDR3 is TGTGCCGCCGGACAGGGGACAGATACGCAGTATTTT.